The clone carrying this TCR beta chain occurred a few times. Antigen specificity is unknown. The sample originates from a study of molecular identifiers for immune sequencing clone quantification. Looking at the study overall: Five aliquots were made in replicates from the RNA of roughly 20,000 or 100,000 naive CD8 cells, and four were sequenced.

A CD8+CD4-CCR7+CD45RA+ gate was used to sort naive CD8 T cells. Via MiXCR, TCRdb re-called the PCR reads, giving one row per CDR3 protein. This table holds 300,000 to 350,000 distinct CDR3 sequences, about 21% found once. Findings and caveats of the study: Effector cells had over 99% of their molecules in clones above 20 RNA copies, while naive cells had under 1%.

The CDR3 is 16 residues long. Germline V gives CDR1 SGHDN, CDR2 FVKESK. V trimming: 7 bases; J trimming: 0 bases; junction bases outside the gene matches: 6. The chain links TRBV14 to TRBJ2-3, with 11 bases fitting TRBD2. This receptor was identified in a human donor in good health. Some libraries in this study had Jurkat cell RNA spiked in. The sample consisted of naive CD8+ T cells from blood, with Jurkat cell RNA spiked in. Subset meaning: FACS-sorted CD8+CD4-CCR7+CD45RA+ naive T cells. The CDR3 coding sequence is TGTGCCAGCACCCTAGGACTAGCGGGCAGCACAGATACGCAGTATTTT. Translating gives CASTLGLAGSTDTQYF.